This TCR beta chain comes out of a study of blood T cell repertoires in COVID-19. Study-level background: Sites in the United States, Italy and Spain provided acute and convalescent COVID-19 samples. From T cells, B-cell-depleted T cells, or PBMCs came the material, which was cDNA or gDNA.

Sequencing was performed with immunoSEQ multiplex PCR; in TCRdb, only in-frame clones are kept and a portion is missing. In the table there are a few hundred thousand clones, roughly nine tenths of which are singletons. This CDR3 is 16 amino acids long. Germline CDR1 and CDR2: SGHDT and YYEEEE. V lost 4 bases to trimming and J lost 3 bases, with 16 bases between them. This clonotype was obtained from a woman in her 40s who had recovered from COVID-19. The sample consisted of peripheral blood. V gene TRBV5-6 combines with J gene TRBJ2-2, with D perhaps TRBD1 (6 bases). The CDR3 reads CASSRSGRGHTGELFF. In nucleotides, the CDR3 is TGTGCCAGCAGCCGGAGCGGCAGGGGCCACACCGGGGAGCTGTTTTTT.